The 3 T cell receptor beta chains reported below all come from one sample, sequenced in a study of T cell changes during pregnancy in multiple sclerosis. The protocol was immunoSEQ multiplex PCR, while the TCRdb copy is restricted to in-frame clones and leaves out a portion. The table records more than 65,000 clones, less than 90% of them present only once. Sequencing used peripheral blood, obtained before pregnancy. These receptor sequences come from a female donor with multiple sclerosis, enrolled in a pregnancy study.

This chain uses TRBV6-1 with TRBJ2-1; 9 nucleotides agree with TRBD2. CDR3 size: 15 residues. Trimming removed 5 bases from V and 1 base from J; junction bases left unmatched: 3. The germline CDR1 and CDR2 sequences are MNHNS and SASEGT. CDR3 bases: TGTGCCAGCAGTTTGACTAGCGGTTCCTACAATGAGCAGTTCTTC. This sequence encodes CASSLTSGSYNEQFF.

The chain uses TRBV18 and TRBJ1-2; TRBD1 aligns across 9 bases. Per germline, CDR1 KGHSH and CDR2 LQKENI. V lost 2 bases and J lost 2; bases outside the gene matches: 0. The CDR3 covers 14 residues. The CDR3 here is CASSPDRGNYGYTF. The CDR3 DNA reads TGTGCCAGCTCACCAGACAGGGGGAACTATGGCTACACCTTC.

This clone was counted only a few times. This chain uses TRBV7-6 with TRBJ1-1; D call uncertain. CDR1 and CDR2 from the germline V gene are SGHVS and FNYEAQ. Trimming removed 4 bases at V and 3 bases at J, with 12 bases between. The CDR3 loop spans 14 amino acids. The CDR3 protein is CASSSGFRHTEAFF. The CDR3, as DNA: TGTGCCAGCAGCTCCGGTTTCAGGCACACTGAAGCTTTCTTT.